The 18 T cell receptor beta chains below all came from one sample that was sequenced in a study of CD8+ T cells in alopecia areata (dated by TCRdb to the late 2010s). Library method: the immunoSEQ multiplex PCR assay. RNA was extracted from all samples and reverse transcribed into cDNA, which served as template for TCR sequencing. Entries here come from immuneACCESS through TCRdb and include only in-frame sequences with V and J called. Some clones fail to appear in such tables; in the studies checked, an unresolved V gene covers under half of the shortfall, and the cause of the remainder is unknown. Here the sample has about 200,000 clones; 35% to 40% occur a single time. 0.48% of the sample is held by the ten biggest clonotypes. What the treatment or condition label conveys for this sample: oral pan-JAK inhibitor, 5-10 mg twice daily. Sequencing was performed on CD4+ T cells sorted from blood, taken between weeks 30 and 35, from a patient treated with tofacitinib. The source of these receptors is a human donor with alopecia areata.

This clone has a count of ten or more. V gene TRBV29-1 combines with J gene TRBJ2-2; TRBD2 aligns across 7 bases. V gave up 3 bases and J gave up 4 bases; unmatched junction bases: 2. This CDR3 spans 13 amino acids. Germline V gene lookup returns CDR1 SQVTM and CDR2 ANQGSEA. The CDR3 protein is CSVDTGGTGELFF. In nucleotides, the CDR3 is TGCAGCGTTGATACGGGGGGCACCGGGGAGCTGTTTTTT.

This clone has a handful of counts. V usage is TRBV5-1 and J usage is TRBJ1-5; D gene unclear. Germline values: CDR1 SGHRS, CDR2 YFSETQ. The CDR3 spans 13 residues. Trimming stripped 1 base from V and 5 bases from J, with 7 bases between. The CDR3 DNA follows: TGCGCCAGCAGCTTGACGGGTGATCAGCCCCAGCATTTT. It translates to CASSLTGDQPQHF.

V is TRBV2 and J is TRBJ2-7, with D possibly matching TRBD1 (5 bases). CDR3 size: 13 residues. V shed 7 bases and J shed 6 bases, with 16 bases lying between them. The germline V gene encodes CDR1 SNHLY and CDR2 FYNNEI. DNA of the CDR3: TGTGCCAGCAAGACGGAGACAGTACGCGAGCAGTACTTC. It encodes CASKTETVREQYF.

The rearrangement links TRBV11-2 to TRBJ2-1, with TRBD1 as a possible D gene (6 bases). The CDR3 spans 12 residues. Germline values: CDR1 SGHAT, CDR2 FQNNGV. With 5 bases removed from V and 9 bases from J, the gap between germline ends came to 11 bases. This CDR3 reads CASSRTELEQFF. The CDR3 DNA sequence: TGTGCCAGCAGCAGGACAGAGCTTGAGCAGTTCTTC.

The V gene is TRBV7-9, the J gene TRBJ2-7, with 8 bases identical to TRBD1. The junction had 8 bases not matched to a gene; V was cut back by 5 bases and J by 5 bases. This CDR3 spans 14 amino acids. Germline V lookup: CDR1 SEHNR, CDR2 FQNEAQ (reference sequence). CDR3: CASSRNDRGDEQYF. Here the CDR3 DNA reads TGTGCCAGCAGCCGTAATGACAGGGGCGACGAGCAGTACTTC.

This clone was counted between two and nine times. The J gene is TRBJ2-5, the V gene TRBV5-1; D call uncertain. The J call is doubtful: the DNA matches TRBJ2-7 better. Germline CDR1 is SGHRS and CDR2 is YFSETQ. This CDR3 contains 12 residues. The CDR3 nucleotides are TGCGCCAGCAGCTTGGACTACTACGAGCAGTACTTC. Translating it yields CASSLDYYEQYF.

The chain combines TRBV18 with TRBJ1-5; 10 nucleotides line up with TRBD1. The trim removed 3 bases at V and 5 bases at J, leaving 1 base unmatched. Germline-derived CDR1 and CDR2 are KGHSH and LQKENI. This CDR3 region has 14 residues. CDR3 protein: CASSPDRGHQPQHF. DNA of the CDR3: TGTGCCAGCTCACCCGACAGGGGGCATCAGCCCCAGCATTTT.

This clone was counted only a few times. The chain recombines TRBV5-1 with TRBJ1-4; no definite D call. The germline V gene has CDR1 SGHRS and CDR2 YFSETQ. V lost 5 bases, J lost 5 bases, and 13 bases lay in between. The CDR3 has 14 residues. The CDR3 loop reads CASRKEDWNEKLFF. The CDR3, as DNA: TGCGCCAGCAGAAAGGAAGATTGGAATGAAAAACTGTTTTTT.

This chain joins TRBV11-2 and TRBJ1-2; the match to TRBD1 covers 7 bases. The CDR3 runs to 15 residues. V gave up 2 bases and J gave up 4 bases; unmatched junction bases: 7. CDR1 is SGHAT and CDR2 is FQNNGV in the germline V gene. Here the CDR3 reads CASSLPRDSIYGYTF. The DNA of the CDR3 is TGTGCCAGCAGCTTACCCCGGGACAGCATCTATGGCTACACCTTC.

The V call is TRBV11-2, the J call TRBJ2-7; perhaps D is TRBD1 or TRBD2 (5 bases each). The CDR3 runs to 14 residues. V was pared by 5 bases and J by 5 bases, with 16 bases between. Germline CDR1 reads SGHAT; CDR2 reads FQNNGV. This chain's CDR3 is CASSLTGRANEQYF. CDR3 sequence (DNA): TGTGCCAGCAGCCTAACGGGACGGGCCAACGAGCAGTACTTC.

This chain connects TRBV7-9 to TRBJ2-7, with D possibly being TRBD1 (6 bases). The V and J ends lost 5 bases and 9 bases respectively, with 14 bases between them. Germline V gene data show CDR1 as SEHNR and CDR2 as FQNEAQ (reference sequence). The CDR3 is made up of 12 amino acids. CDR3 in DNA: TGTGCCAGCAGCCAACAGGGAGCCGGGCAGTACTTC. Translation gives CASSQQGAGQYF.

The CDR3 nucleotides read TGCAGCGTTGGGTGGGGGCTCAATCAGCCCCAGCATTTT. Residues: CSVGWGLNQPQHF. The chain is built from TRBV29-1 and TRBJ1-5, with a possible D match to TRBD1 (6 bases). Germline V CDR1 and CDR2: SQVTM, ANQGSEA. The CDR3 totals 13 residues. The V and J ends lost 4 bases and 3 bases respectively, with 10 bases between them.

V and J are TRBV11-2 and TRBJ2-5; the D gene could be TRBD1 or TRBD2 (6 bases each). Germline V gene lookup returns CDR1 SGHAT and CDR2 FQNNGV. Trimming removed 3 bases at V and 12 bases at J, with 14 bases between. This CDR3 has 12 residues. The CDR3 region is CASSFGGPPEYF. CDR3 nucleotides: TGTGCCAGCAGCTTCGGGGGCCCCCCGGAGTACTTC.

This clone showed up just a few times. This rearrangement joins TRBV5-1 to TRBJ2-3; no reliable D call. In germline, CDR1 is SGHRS, CDR2 YFSETQ. V lost 5 bases and J lost 6, with 19 bases in between. CDR3 length: 15 residues. CDR3 protein: CASSSIPGTEDTQYF. The CDR3 coding sequence is TGCGCCAGCAGTTCGATTCCTGGTACGGAGGATACGCAGTATTTT.

This clone was seen only a few times. This chain uses TRBV7-9 with TRBJ1-2, with D unresolved. V dropped 3 bases and J dropped 8 bases, with 16 bases sitting between them. The V gene's germline CDR1 is SEHNR and CDR2 FQNEAQ (reference sequence). The CDR3 is 14 amino acids. CDR3 protein: CASSFSAVGGGYTF. The CDR3 DNA is TGTGCCAGCAGCTTCTCGGCAGTGGGTGGAGGCTACACCTTC.

In this sample, this clone turned up a few times. CDR3 residues: CSVAGSTTYEQYF. CDR3 DNA sequence: TGCAGCGTCGCAGGGTCAACCACCTACGAGCAGTACTTC. This chain uses TRBV29-1 with TRBJ2-7; TRBD1 might be the D (5 bases). The CDR3 extends over 13 amino acids. Germline CDR1 reads SQVTM; CDR2 reads ANQGSEA. V dropped 6 bases and J dropped 2 bases, with 14 bases sitting between them.

The V call is TRBV7-3, the J call TRBJ1-1, with D uncertain. The CDR3 runs 13 residues. Trimming stripped 2 bases from V and 5 bases from J, with 9 bases between. The germline gives CDR1 SGHTA, CDR2 FQGTGA. CDR3 sequence (DNA): TGTGCCAGCAGCTTACTCGGTCGAACTGAAGCTTTCTTT. This translates into CASSLLGRTEAFF. The variable domain in full, completed from reference TRBV7-3 and TRBJ1-1, reads GAGVSQTPSNKVTEKGKYVELRCDPISGHTALYWYRQSLGQGPEFLIYFQGTGAADDSGLPNDRFFAVRPEGSVSTLKIQRTERGDSAVYLCASSLLGRTEAFFGQGTRLTVV.

The gene calls are TRBV6-6 and TRBJ2-7; D is unresolved. This CDR3 comprises 14 residues. Trimming pared 0 bases from V and 2 bases from J, leaving 8 bases between. The germline V gene has CDR1 MNHNY and CDR2 SVGAGI (reference sequence). CDR3 in DNA: TGTGCCAGCAGTTACTCGAAAGGTGCCTACGAGCAGTACTTC. Its protein product is CASSYSKGAYEQYF.